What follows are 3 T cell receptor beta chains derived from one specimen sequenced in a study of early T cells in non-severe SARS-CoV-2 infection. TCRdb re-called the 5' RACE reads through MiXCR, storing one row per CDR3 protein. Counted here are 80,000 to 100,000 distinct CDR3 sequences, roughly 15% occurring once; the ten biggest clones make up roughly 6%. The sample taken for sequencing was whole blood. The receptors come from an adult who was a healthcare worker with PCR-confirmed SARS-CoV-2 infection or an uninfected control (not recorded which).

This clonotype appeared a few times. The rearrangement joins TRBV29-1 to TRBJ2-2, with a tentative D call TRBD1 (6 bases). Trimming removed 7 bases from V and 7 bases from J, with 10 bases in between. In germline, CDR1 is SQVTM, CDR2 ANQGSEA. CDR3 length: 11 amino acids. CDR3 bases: TGCAGCGCCACAGGGAGCGGGGAGCTGTTTTTT. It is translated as CSATGSGELFF.

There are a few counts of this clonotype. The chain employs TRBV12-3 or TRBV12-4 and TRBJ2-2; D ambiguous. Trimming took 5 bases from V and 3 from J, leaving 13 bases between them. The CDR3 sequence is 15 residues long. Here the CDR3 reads CASSPLVVDTGELFF. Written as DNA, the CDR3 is TGTGCCAGCAGTCCCCTTGTGGTAGACACCGGGGAGCTGTTTTTT.

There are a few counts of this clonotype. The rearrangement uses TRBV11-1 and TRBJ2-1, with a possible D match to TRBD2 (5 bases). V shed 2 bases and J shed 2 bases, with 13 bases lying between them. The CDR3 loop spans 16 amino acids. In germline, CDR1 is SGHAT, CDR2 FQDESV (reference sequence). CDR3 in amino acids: CASSLRGAEAYNEQFF. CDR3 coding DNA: TGTGCCAGCAGCTTACGGGGAGCGGAGGCCTACAATGAGCAGTTCTTC.